The 27 T cell receptor beta chains reported below all come from one sample, sequenced in a study of blood T cell repertoires in COVID-19. Method: immunoSEQ multiplex PCR; TCRdb's copy keeps in-frame clones and lacks some. Here the sample spans 75,000 to 95,000 clones, around 74% being singletons. Sample: peripheral blood. Receptors originate from a woman of 80 years or more with active or convalescent COVID-19.

This clone has just one count. The CDR3 sequence: CASSYGRGHGELFF. As DNA, the CDR3 is TGTGCCAGCAGTTATGGTAGGGGGCACGGGGAGCTGTTTTTT. The chain couples TRBV6-2 or TRBV6-3 to TRBJ2-2; TRBD1 agrees at 7 bases. The CDR3 runs 14 residues. The V segment lost 3 bases and the J segment 7 bases; nucleotides outside the gene matches: 5. The germline CDR1 and CDR2 sequences are MNHEY and SVGEGT.

Only one count was recorded for this clone. The chain combines TRBV2 with TRBJ2-7; weak D call: TRBD2 (5 bases). This CDR3 comprises 11 residues. Germline loops: CDR1 SNHLY, CDR2 FYNNEI. V lost 4 bases and J lost 9, with 10 bases in between. CDR3 in amino acids: CASSADRGQYF. The CDR3, as DNA: TGTGCCAGCAGTGCGGACCGGGGGCAGTACTTC. Filled out from reference TRBV2 and TRBJ2-7, the complete variable domain reads EPEVTQTPSHQVTQMGQEVILRCVPISNHLYFYWYRQILGQKVEFLVSFYNNEISEKSEIFDDQFSVERPDGSNFTLKIRSTKLEDSAMYFCASSADRGQYFGPGTRLTVT.

The chain combines TRBV21-1 with TRBJ2-6; the table's D call of TRBD2 was not tested on the DNA. TRBV21-1 is marked as a pseudogene. The CDR3 is 17 amino acids. CDR3 DNA: TGTGCCAGCAGCAAGAGGAGCGGGAGAGCTGGGGCCAACGTCCTGACTTTC. Residues: CASSKRSGRAGANVLTF.

The V call is TRBV7-2, the J call TRBJ1-6; D gene uncertain. The CDR3 is 15 residues long. Germline CDR1 is SGHTA and CDR2 is FQGNSA. V was pared by 2 bases and J by 0 bases, with 5 bases between. The CDR3 nucleotides are TGTGCCAGCAGCTTACCCGGCTCCTATAATTCACCCCTCCACTTT. Its translation is CASSLPGSYNSPLHF. The full variable domain, in which reference TRBV7-2 and TRBJ1-6 provide the parts outside the CDR3, is GAGVSQSPSNKVTEKGKDVELRCDPISGHTALYWYRQSLGQGLEFLIYFQGNSAPDKSGLPSDRFSAERTGGSVSTLTIQRTQQEDSAVYLCASSLPGSYNSPLHFGNGTRLTVT.

The chain carries TRBV18 and TRBJ2-6, with unresolved D. Between the trimmed V and J ends, which lost 3 bases and 2 bases, there was a span of 8 bases. CDR1 KGHSH and CDR2 LQKENI come from the germline V gene. This CDR3 spans 15 amino acids. The CDR3 sequence is CASSPELAGANVLTF. In DNA, the CDR3 is TGTGCCAGCTCACCCGAGTTAGCTGGGGCCAACGTCCTGACTTTC.

The chain joins TRBV6-5 to TRBJ2-1; D is undetermined. V lost 6 bases to trimming and J lost 4 bases, with 13 bases between them. CDR1 MNHEY and CDR2 SVGAGI come from the germline V gene. CDR3 length equals 14 residues. The CDR3: CASRPPLTYNEQFF. For the CDR3, the DNA is TGTGCCAGCAGGCCTCCGTTAACTTACAATGAGCAGTTCTTC.

The V and J genes are TRBV7-2 and TRBJ2-2, with 7 bases identical to TRBD2. V gave up 2 bases and J gave up 6 bases; unmatched junction bases: 15. The germline V gene has CDR1 SGHTA and CDR2 FQGNSA. CDR3 length: 18 amino acids. CDR3 region: CASSLMTSWTSNSGELFF. CDR3 bases: TGTGCCAGCAGCTTAATGACCTCGTGGACTAGTAATTCCGGGGAGCTGTTTTTT.

V is TRBV27 and J is TRBJ2-1; 8 bases fit TRBD2. J was trimmed by 7 bases and V by 7 bases; bases with no gene match: 12. The CDR3 is 15 amino acids. Germline V CDR1 and CDR2: MNHEY, SMNVEV (reference sequence). The CDR3 spells CASTELGGAPNEQFF. The CDR3 DNA is TGTGCCAGCACGGAACTCGGGGGGGCGCCTAATGAGCAGTTCTTC.

V gene TRBV18 combines with J gene TRBJ1-4; D may be TRBD1 (6 bases). Germline V gives CDR1 KGHSH, CDR2 LQKENI. The CDR3 totals 15 residues. With 3 bases removed from V and 6 bases from J, the gap between germline ends came to 14 bases. CDR3: CASSPAGASYEKLFF. The CDR3, as DNA: TGTGCCAGCTCACCGGCAGGGGCTTCTTATGAAAAACTGTTTTTT.

This clone was seen more than once but under ten times. The rearrangement links TRBV2 to TRBJ2-2, with 9 bases matching TRBD1. This CDR3 spans 17 amino acids. J gave up 2 bases and V 9 bases, and 13 bases lay outside the gene matches. CDR1 and CDR2 (germline): SNHLY, FYNNEI. CDR3 protein: CASTKGTGKINTGELFF. The DNA of the CDR3 is TGTGCCAGTACCAAAGGGACAGGGAAGATTAACACCGGGGAGCTGTTTTTT. The full variable domain, completed using reference TRBV2 and TRBJ2-2, is EPEVTQTPSHQVTQMGQEVILRCVPISNHLYFYWYRQILGQKVEFLVSFYNNEISEKSEIFDDQFSVERPDGSNFTLKIRSTKLEDSAMYFCASTKGTGKINTGELFFGEGSRLTVL.

The CDR3 spells CASSLAGEMWQPKRSNTDTQYF. CDR3 DNA: TGTGCCAGCAGTTTGGCAGGGGAGATGTGGCAACCCAAACGGTCCAACACAGATACGCAGTATTTT. The rearrangement joins TRBV28 to TRBJ2-3; perhaps TRBD1 as D (6 bases). Germline V lookup: CDR1 MDHEN, CDR2 SYDVKM. Trimming left V 3 bases short and J 2 bases short, with 33 bases between. The CDR3 has 22 amino acids.

This rearrangement joins TRBV6-5 to TRBJ1-4, with D possibly TRBD1 on 5 matching bases. The V and J ends lost 3 bases and 0 bases respectively, with 11 bases between them. From germline, CDR1 is MNHEY and CDR2 SVGAGI. The CDR3 length is 16 residues. The CDR3 nucleotides read TGTGCCAGCAGTTATTCAAAGACAGCAACTAATGAAAAACTGTTTTTT. This codes for CASSYSKTATNEKLFF.

The rearrangement links TRBV3-1 (or the pseudogene TRBV3-2) to TRBJ2-7, with 10 bases lining up with TRBD2. This CDR3 comprises 15 residues. V shed 3 bases and J 4 bases; nucleotides not matched to a gene: 6. In germline, CDR1 is LGHDT, CDR2 YNNKEL (reference sequence). The CDR3 spells CASSHQRGGPYEQYF. The CDR3 DNA sequence: TGTGCCAGCAGCCACCAGCGGGGGGGCCCTTACGAGCAGTACTTC.

The V and J genes are TRBV28 and TRBJ2-3; 8 bases line up with TRBD2. V was pared by 2 bases and J by 2 bases, with 9 bases of the junction left unmatched. This CDR3 is 17 amino acids long. Germline loops: CDR1 MDHEN, CDR2 SYDVKM. The CDR3 nucleotides read TGTGCCAGCAGTTTAGGGGGTAGCGGGGCAATCACAGATACGCAGTATTTT. It specifies CASSLGGSGAITDTQYF.

The genes are TRBV27 and TRBJ1-1, with 9 bases lining up with TRBD1. The CDR3 is 16 residues long. V gave up 5 bases and J gave up 6 bases; unmatched junction bases: 13. Germline lookup yields CDR1 MNHEY and CDR2 SMNVEV (reference sequence). The CDR3 sequence is CASSPGPGQGLPEAFF. In nucleotides, the CDR3 is TGTGCCAGCAGTCCGGGACCGGGACAGGGATTGCCTGAAGCTTTCTTT.

V is TRBV7-9 and J is TRBJ2-1, with TRBD1 identical over 9 bases. Losses at the gene ends were 0 bases for V and 4 bases for J; bases not matched to a gene: 10. CDR1 and CDR2 (germline): SEHNR, FQNEAQ (reference sequence). This CDR3 spans 18 amino acids. Here the CDR3 reads CASSLAPLRDRDYNEQFF. The CDR3 DNA is TGTGCCAGCAGCTTAGCCCCTCTCCGGGACAGGGATTACAATGAGCAGTTCTTC.

V usage is TRBV13 and J usage is TRBJ2-1, with a weak D call TRBD2 (5 bases). CDR1 is PRHDT and CDR2 is FYEKMQ in the germline V gene (reference sequence). This CDR3 is built from 15 residues. V dropped 1 base and J dropped 0 bases, with 7 bases sitting between them. The CDR3 sequence is CASSLDRGSYNEQFF. CDR3 bases: TGTGCCAGCAGCTTAGACCGGGGCTCCTACAATGAGCAGTTCTTC.

In its sample, this clone was seen once. The V and J genes are TRBV10-1 and TRBJ2-7; 10 bases are shared with TRBD2. V shed 10 bases and J 4 bases; nucleotides not matched to a gene: 13. The CDR3 runs to 15 residues. CDR1 is WNHNN and CDR2 is SYGVQD in the germline V gene (reference sequence). The CDR3 nucleotides are TGCGCCACCAGGAAGGCGGCTAGCGGGGGTTACGAGCAGTACTTC. Translated, it gives CATRKAASGGYEQYF.

The V and J genes are TRBV19 and TRBJ2-2; no reliable D call. Trimming pared 6 bases from V and 7 bases from J, leaving 9 bases between. This CDR3 has 12 residues. Germline-derived CDR1 and CDR2 are LNHDA and SQIVND (reference sequence). CDR3 nucleotides: TGTGCCAGTAGAGAGCAGGTCGGGGAGCTGTTTTTT. Protein sequence: CASREQVGELFF.

The V call is TRBV6-2 or TRBV6-3, the J call TRBJ1-6; D not resolved. Germline loops: CDR1 MNHEY, CDR2 SVGEGT. V was trimmed by 4 bases and J by 6 bases, leaving 16 bases between them. The CDR3 runs to 16 residues. CDR3 nucleotides: TGTGCCAGCAGTTGGTCTGGCGTCGCGGGTAATTCACCCCTCCACTTT. It codes for CASSWSGVAGNSPLHF.

The chain couples TRBV18 to TRBJ1-1, with a possible D match to TRBD1 (6 bases). The CDR3 runs 13 residues. Germline lookup yields CDR1 KGHSH and CDR2 LQKENI. The V end was cut by 0 bases, the J end by 9 bases, with 11 bases between. For the CDR3, the DNA is TGTGCCAGCTCACCACCAACAGGGTATCAAGCTTTCTTT. This translates into CASSPPTGYQAFF.

The V call is TRBV6-2 or TRBV6-3, the J call TRBJ1-1; 9 bases align to TRBD1. The germline V gene encodes CDR1 MNHEY and CDR2 SVGEGT. V trimming: 4 bases; J trimming: 0 bases; junction bases outside the gene matches: 6. The CDR3 length is 16 residues. The CDR3 DNA reads TGTGCCAGCAGTTCCTTACAGGGGGCCCTGAACACTGAAGCTTTCTTT. Translation: CASSSLQGALNTEAFF.

The chain carries TRBV3-1 (or the pseudogene TRBV3-2) and TRBJ2-6, with 8 bases lining up with TRBD1. The CDR3 is 19 amino acids. Germline CDR1 reads LGHDT; CDR2 reads YNNKEL (reference sequence). The V and J ends lost 1 base and 1 base, in that order; junction bases with no gene match: 9. The CDR3 is CASSQVSGGAMSGANVLTF. CDR3 nucleotide sequence: TGTGCCAGCAGCCAAGTATCAGGGGGCGCTATGTCTGGGGCCAACGTCCTGACTTTC.

The chain employs TRBV7-6 and TRBJ1-2, with 10 bases lining up with TRBD1. Germline CDR1 SGHVS, CDR2 FNYEAQ. The CDR3 totals 17 residues. With V trimmed by 5 bases and J by 4 bases, 13 bases remained unmatched. In nucleotides, the CDR3 is TGTGCCAGCAGCCGAGGCCCCGGACAGGGGGGGGCCTATGGCTACACCTTC. It specifies CASSRGPGQGGAYGYTF.

The V call is TRBV19, the J call TRBJ1-2, with D maybe TRBD1 (5 bases). Germline lookup yields CDR1 LNHDA and CDR2 SQIVND (reference sequence). The CDR3 length is 16 residues. Between the trimmed V and J ends, which lost 5 bases and 2 bases, there was a span of 18 bases. CDR3 amino acids: CASSFSGGRANYGYTF. The CDR3 region has the DNA TGTGCCAGTAGTTTTTCAGGCGGCAGGGCGAACTATGGCTACACCTTC.

The gene calls are TRBV5-4 and TRBJ1-6; the D gene is possibly TRBD1 (6 bases). With 4 bases removed from V and 8 bases from J, the gap between germline ends came to 10 bases. Germline V gene lookup returns CDR1 SGHNT and CDR2 YYREEE (reference sequence). CDR3 size: 13 residues. In DNA form, the CDR3 reads TGTGCCAGCAGCGCTTACAGGGATTCACCCCTCCACTTT. This sequence encodes CASSAYRDSPLHF.

The chain has TRBV7-2 and TRBJ1-2, with no clear D. From germline, CDR1 is SGHTA and CDR2 FQGNSA. With 5 bases removed from V and 0 bases from J, the gap between germline ends came to 19 bases. The CDR3 is 17 amino acids. DNA of the CDR3: TGTGCCAGCAGCAAATCAGGCACCCGGAATCCTAACTATGGCTACACCTTC. It codes for CASSKSGTRNPNYGYTF.